This TCR beta chain was found in a study of blood T cells in healthy people across ages. The germline gives CDR1 DFQATT, CDR2 SNEGSKA (reference sequence). The CDR3 contains 17 residues. The ends were cut back, 3 bases at V and 5 bases at J, with 20 bases in the middle. A second PCR of roughly 6 to 12 cycles used a sample-barcoded 5' primer and a J-beta primer mix. TCRdb called the 5' RACE reads again in MiXCR, with one record for every CDR3 protein. The repertoire holds about 1 million distinct CDR3 sequences, 40% to 45% seen once, with 15% to 20% in the top ten. The chain combines TRBV20-1 with TRBJ1-6; no firm D call. The sequence derives from a woman aged 55-69 years in good health. Sequenced: blood. The CDR3 loop reads CSARDSLPRGNNSPLHF. The DNA of the CDR3 is TGCAGTGCTAGGGACTCTTTACCACGGGGAAATAATTCACCCCTCCACTTT.